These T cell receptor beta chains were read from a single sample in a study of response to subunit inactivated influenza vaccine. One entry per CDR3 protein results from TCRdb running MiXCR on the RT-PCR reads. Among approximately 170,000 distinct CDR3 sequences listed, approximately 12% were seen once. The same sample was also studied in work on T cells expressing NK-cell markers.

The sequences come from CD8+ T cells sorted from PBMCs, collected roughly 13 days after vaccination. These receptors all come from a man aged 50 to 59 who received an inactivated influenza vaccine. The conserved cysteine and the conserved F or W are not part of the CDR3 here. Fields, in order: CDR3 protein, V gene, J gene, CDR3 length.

CDR3 protein: SANDRLSTDTQY
V gene: TRBV20-1
J gene: TRBJ2-3
CDR3 length: 12

CDR3 protein: ASSLAIEGYEQY
V gene: TRBV5-1
J gene: TRBJ2-7
CDR3 length: 12

CDR3 protein: ASSRQGFTDTQY
V gene: TRBV28
J gene: TRBJ2-3
CDR3 length: 12

CDR3 protein: ASSLGLQGRETQY
V gene: TRBV28
J gene: TRBJ2-5
CDR3 length: 13

CDR3 protein: ASSRSSDTGELF
V gene: TRBV6-1
J gene: TRBJ2-2
CDR3 length: 12

CDR3 protein: ASSDTDRGNQPQH
V gene: TRBV2
J gene: TRBJ1-5
CDR3 length: 13

CDR3 protein: SVDGWGKYQETQY
V gene: TRBV29-1
J gene: TRBJ2-5
CDR3 length: 13

CDR3 protein: ASSYYAEGADTQY
V gene: TRBV6-5
J gene: TRBJ2-3
CDR3 length: 13

CDR3 protein: ASSFSIGSLFTYEQY
V gene: TRBV28
J gene: TRBJ2-7
CDR3 length: 15

CDR3 protein: ASSSLGGGYYNEQF
V gene: TRBV5-1
J gene: TRBJ2-1
CDR3 length: 14

CDR3 protein: ASSLGPASEYEQY
V gene: TRBV5-1
J gene: TRBJ2-7
CDR3 length: 13

CDR3 protein: ASSQDRSNQPQH
V gene: TRBV4-1
J gene: TRBJ1-5
CDR3 length: 12

CDR3 protein: ASSVAGLQEEKLF
V gene: TRBV9
J gene: TRBJ1-4
CDR3 length: 13

CDR3 protein: ASSYPGPNTEAF
V gene: TRBV6-5
J gene: TRBJ1-1
CDR3 length: 12

CDR3 protein: ASKGSGYNEQF
V gene: TRBV12-3/TRBV12-4
J gene: TRBJ2-1
CDR3 length: 11

CDR3 protein: ASSLLGVAHEQY
V gene: TRBV27
J gene: TRBJ2-7
CDR3 length: 12

CDR3 protein: ASSQAGGLLDEQF
V gene: TRBV4-3
J gene: TRBJ2-1
CDR3 length: 13

CDR3 protein: ASSSGGFRNTIY
V gene: TRBV12-3/TRBV12-4
J gene: TRBJ1-3
CDR3 length: 12

CDR3 protein: ASSTPRARVWDSPY
V gene: TRBV28
J gene: TRBJ2-7
CDR3 length: 14

CDR3 protein: ASSQDVEGTLGYEQY
V gene: TRBV4-3
J gene: TRBJ2-7
CDR3 length: 15

CDR3 protein: SARDLQLNTEAF
V gene: TRBV20-1
J gene: TRBJ1-1
CDR3 length: 12

CDR3 protein: ASRPAGKSNQPQH
V gene: TRBV10-2
J gene: TRBJ1-5
CDR3 length: 13

CDR3 protein: ASSLISDTQY
V gene: TRBV7-9
J gene: TRBJ2-3
CDR3 length: 10

CDR3 protein: SVRTSGSGEQY
V gene: TRBV29-1
J gene: TRBJ2-7
CDR3 length: 11

CDR3 protein: ASSQQAYNEQF
V gene: TRBV14
J gene: TRBJ2-1
CDR3 length: 11

CDR3 protein: ASSPRGVAKQPQH
V gene: TRBV12-3/TRBV12-4
J gene: TRBJ1-5
CDR3 length: 13

CDR3 protein: AWSDSRSRGAF
V gene: TRBV30
J gene: TRBJ1-1
CDR3 length: 11

CDR3 protein: ASSPADRGLYSPLH
V gene: TRBV28
J gene: TRBJ1-6
CDR3 length: 14

CDR3 protein: ASSQESSGGPQETQY
V gene: TRBV4-1
J gene: TRBJ2-5
CDR3 length: 15

CDR3 protein: ASSQVRREYTGELF
V gene: TRBV4-3
J gene: TRBJ2-2
CDR3 length: 14

CDR3 protein: AISESMGVSYEQY
V gene: TRBV10-3
J gene: TRBJ2-7
CDR3 length: 13